This T cell receptor (beta chain) appears in the sequencing data of a study of long-term antiretroviral therapy in people with HIV. Background on the study: It was about a decade before the 2015 immediate-ART recommendation that the earliest samples were taken.

Each donor provided at least one pre-ART PBMC sample and at least two post-ART PBMC samples. V was clipped by 10 bases and J by 2 bases, with 14 bases between them. CDR3 size: 13 residues. Germline loops: CDR1 SEHNR, CDR2 FQNEAQ (reference sequence). With survey level as its setting, the immunoSEQ assay was v3.0. Assay: immunoSEQ multiplex PCR; the TCRdb copy retains only in-frame clones and omits some. This table holds 15,000 to 20,000 clones, approximately 84% found once. The TCR comes from a young man with HIV. Here the sequenced sample was unsorted PBMCs, taken 0.9 years after starting antiretroviral therapy. This sequence joins TRBV7-9 and TRBJ1-1; D uncertain. In DNA form, the CDR3 reads TGTGCCACCGCGGTTCTAGGAAACACTGAAGCTTTCTTT. Translation gives CATAVLGNTEAFF.